The entry below describes one T cell receptor beta chain. The assay was immunoSEQ multiplex PCR, and TCRdb's table has in-frame clones only and misses some. This sample has 150,000 to 200,000 clones, with around 76% found just once. The data are from a study of blood T cell repertoires in COVID-19. Background on the study: From the United States, Italy and Spain came samples of acute and convalescent COVID-19. Sources were T cells, B-cell-depleted T cells, or PBMCs; the material itself was cDNA or gDNA.

This CDR3 region has 16 residues. CDR1 is KGHSH, CDR2 LQKENI, per germline. V trimming: 3 bases; J trimming: 7 bases; junction bases outside the gene matches: 12. The sample was peripheral blood. This chain links TRBV18 with TRBJ1-2; TRBD1 agrees at 9 bases. The sequence was collected from a woman in her fifties or sixties with active or convalescent COVID-19. The CDR3 DNA reads as TGTGCCAGCTCACCGGAGAATCCGGGACAGGGACGTGGCTACACCTTC. Protein sequence: CASSPENPGQGRGYTF.